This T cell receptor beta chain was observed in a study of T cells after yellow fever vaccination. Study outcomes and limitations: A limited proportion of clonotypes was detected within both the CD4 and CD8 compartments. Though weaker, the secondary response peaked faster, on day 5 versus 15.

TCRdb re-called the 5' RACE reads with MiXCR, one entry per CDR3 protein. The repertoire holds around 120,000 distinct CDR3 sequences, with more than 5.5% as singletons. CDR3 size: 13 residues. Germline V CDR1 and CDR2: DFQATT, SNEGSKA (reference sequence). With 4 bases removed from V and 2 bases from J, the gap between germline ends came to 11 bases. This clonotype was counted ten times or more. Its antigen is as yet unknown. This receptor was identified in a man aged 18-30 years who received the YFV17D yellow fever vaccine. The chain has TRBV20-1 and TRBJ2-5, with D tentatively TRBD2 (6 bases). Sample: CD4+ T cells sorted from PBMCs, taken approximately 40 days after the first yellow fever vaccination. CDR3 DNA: TGCAGTGCTAAACTAGCTGCGCAAGAGACCCAGTACTTC. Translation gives CSAKLAAQETQYF.